This T cell receptor beta chain emerged from a study of cytomegalovirus exposure and HLA in healthy donors. Among the roughly 110 subjects of the validation cohort, separate from the 666-subject first cohort, were the donors. Germline assignment: CDR1 SGHRS and CDR2 YFSETQ. The V segment lost 3 bases and the J segment 5 bases; nucleotides outside the gene matches: 7. CDR3 length equals 15 residues. Assay used: immunoSEQ multiplex PCR; TCRdb lists only in-frame clones, some missing. The table shows under 400,000 clones, with about nine tenths occurring only once. The source of this sequence is a woman aged 18-35 years in good health and CMV-seronegative. Material for sequencing was PBMCs. The rearrangement uses TRBV5-1 and TRBJ2-2; 7 positions agree with TRBD1. This chain's CDR3 is CASSSGQPGTGELFF. DNA of the CDR3: TGCGCCAGCAGCTCGGGACAGCCGGGGACCGGGGAGCTGTTTTTT.